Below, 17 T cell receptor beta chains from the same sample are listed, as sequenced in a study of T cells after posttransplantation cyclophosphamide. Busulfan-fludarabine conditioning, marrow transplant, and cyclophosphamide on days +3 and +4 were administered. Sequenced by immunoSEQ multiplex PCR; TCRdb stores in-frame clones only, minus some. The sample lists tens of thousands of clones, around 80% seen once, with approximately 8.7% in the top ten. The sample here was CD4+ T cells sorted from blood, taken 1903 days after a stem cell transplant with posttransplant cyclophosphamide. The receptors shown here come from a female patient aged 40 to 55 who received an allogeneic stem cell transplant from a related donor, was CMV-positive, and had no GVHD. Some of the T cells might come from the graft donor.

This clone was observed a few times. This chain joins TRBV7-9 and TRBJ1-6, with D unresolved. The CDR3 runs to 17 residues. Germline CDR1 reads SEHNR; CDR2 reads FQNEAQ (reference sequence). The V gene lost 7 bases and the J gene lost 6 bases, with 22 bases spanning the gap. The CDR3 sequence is CASTLFTGTVSNSPLHF. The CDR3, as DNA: TGTGCCAGCACCCTTTTTACTGGAACAGTCTCTAATTCACCCCTCCACTTT.

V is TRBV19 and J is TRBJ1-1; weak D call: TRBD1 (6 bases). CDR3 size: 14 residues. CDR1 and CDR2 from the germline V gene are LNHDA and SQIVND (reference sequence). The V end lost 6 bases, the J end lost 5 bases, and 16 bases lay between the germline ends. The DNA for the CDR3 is TGTGCCAGTAGGGGGACAAACGGTTGGACTGAAGCTTTCTTT. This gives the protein CASRGTNGWTEAFF.

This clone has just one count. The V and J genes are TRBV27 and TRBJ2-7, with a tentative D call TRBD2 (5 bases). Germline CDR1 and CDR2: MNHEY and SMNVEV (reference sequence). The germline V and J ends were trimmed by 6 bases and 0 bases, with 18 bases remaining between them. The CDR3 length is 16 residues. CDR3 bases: TGTGCCAGCAGACAATCCCCCTTGGACTTCTCCTACGAGCAGTACTTC. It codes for CASRQSPLDFSYEQYF.

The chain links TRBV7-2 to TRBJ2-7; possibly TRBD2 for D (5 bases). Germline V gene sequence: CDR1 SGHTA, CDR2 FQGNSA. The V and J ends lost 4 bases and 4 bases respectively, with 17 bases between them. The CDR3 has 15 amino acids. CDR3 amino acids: CASSSERVSWYEQYF. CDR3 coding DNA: TGTGCCAGCAGCTCCGAGAGGGTTTCGTGGTACGAGCAGTACTTC.

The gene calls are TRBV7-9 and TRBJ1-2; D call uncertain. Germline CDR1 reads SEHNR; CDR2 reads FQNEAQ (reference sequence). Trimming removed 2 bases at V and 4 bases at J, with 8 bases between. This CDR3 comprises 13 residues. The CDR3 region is CASSLSGGYGYTF. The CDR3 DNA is TGTGCCAGCAGCTTATCTGGAGGCTATGGCTACACCTTC.

The CDR3, as DNA: TGTGCCACCAAGCCTATGCGTAGCACAGATACGCAGTATTTT. The encoded protein is CATKPMRSTDTQYF. This chain uses TRBV15 with TRBJ2-3; D unclear. V shed 7 bases and J shed 0 bases, with 11 bases lying between them. The V gene's germline CDR1 is LNHNV and CDR2 YYDKDF (reference sequence). CDR3 length equals 14 residues.

CDR3: CASSSRQANEAFF. The CDR3, as DNA: TGTGCCAGCAGCTCCCGACAGGCGAATGAAGCTTTCTTT. The chain joins TRBV7-9 to TRBJ1-1; tentatively, D is TRBD1 (6 bases). CDR1 is SEHNR and CDR2 is FQNEAQ in the germline V gene (reference sequence). The V gene lost 4 bases and the J gene lost 7 bases, with 13 bases spanning the gap. The CDR3 consists of 13 residues.

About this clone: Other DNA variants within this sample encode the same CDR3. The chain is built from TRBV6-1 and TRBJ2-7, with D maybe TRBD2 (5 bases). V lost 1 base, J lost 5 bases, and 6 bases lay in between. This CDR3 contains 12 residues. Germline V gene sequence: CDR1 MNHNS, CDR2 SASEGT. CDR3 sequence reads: CASSEVGDEQYF. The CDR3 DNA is TGTGCCAGCAGTGAAGTCGGGGACGAGCAGTACTTC.

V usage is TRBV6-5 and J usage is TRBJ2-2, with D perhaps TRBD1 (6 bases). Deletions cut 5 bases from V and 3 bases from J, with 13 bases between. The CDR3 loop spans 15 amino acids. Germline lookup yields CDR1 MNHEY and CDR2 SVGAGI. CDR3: CASSKDSGDTGELFF. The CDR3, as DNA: TGTGCCAGCAGTAAGGACAGTGGGGACACCGGGGAGCTGTTTTTT.

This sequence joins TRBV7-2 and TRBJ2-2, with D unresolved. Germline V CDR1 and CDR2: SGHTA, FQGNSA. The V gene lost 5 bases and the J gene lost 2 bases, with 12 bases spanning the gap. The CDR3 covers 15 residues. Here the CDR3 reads CASSQTHTNTGELFF. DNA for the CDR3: TGTGCCAGCAGCCAAACACACACCAACACCGGGGAGCTGTTTTTT.

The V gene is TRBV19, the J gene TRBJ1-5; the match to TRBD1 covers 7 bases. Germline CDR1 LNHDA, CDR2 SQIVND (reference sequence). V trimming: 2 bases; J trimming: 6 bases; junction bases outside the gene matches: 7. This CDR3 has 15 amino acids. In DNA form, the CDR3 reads TGTGCCAGTAGTATATCGCAGGGGGACTCTCAGCCCCAGCATTTT. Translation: CASSISQGDSQPQHF. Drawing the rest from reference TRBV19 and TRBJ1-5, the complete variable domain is DGGITQSPKYLFRKEGQNVTLSCEQNLNHDAMYWYRQDPGQGLRLIYYSQIVNDFQKGDIAEGYSVSREKKESFPLTVTSAQKNPTAFYLCASSISQGDSQPQHFGDGTRLSIL.

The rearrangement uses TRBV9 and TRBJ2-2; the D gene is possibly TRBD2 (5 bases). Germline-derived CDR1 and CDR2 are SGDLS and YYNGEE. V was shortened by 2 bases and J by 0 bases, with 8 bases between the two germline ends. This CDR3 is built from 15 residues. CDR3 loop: CASSVGKANTGELFF. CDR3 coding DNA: TGTGCCAGCAGCGTCGGGAAAGCGAACACCGGGGAGCTGTTTTTT.

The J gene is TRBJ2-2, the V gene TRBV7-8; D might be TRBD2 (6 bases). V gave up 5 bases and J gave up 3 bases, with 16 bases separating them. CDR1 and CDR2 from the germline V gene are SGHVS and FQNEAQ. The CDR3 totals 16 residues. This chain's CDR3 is CASSPRRVRDTGELFF. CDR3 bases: TGTGCCAGCAGCCCCCGGAGGGTTAGAGACACCGGGGAGCTGTTTTTT.

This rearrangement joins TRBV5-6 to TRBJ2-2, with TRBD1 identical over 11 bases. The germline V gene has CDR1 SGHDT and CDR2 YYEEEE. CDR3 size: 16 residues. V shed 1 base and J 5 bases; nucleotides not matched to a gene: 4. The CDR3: CASSLYGTGGTGELFF. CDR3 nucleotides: TGTGCCAGCAGCTTGTACGGGACAGGGGGGACCGGGGAGCTGTTTTTT.

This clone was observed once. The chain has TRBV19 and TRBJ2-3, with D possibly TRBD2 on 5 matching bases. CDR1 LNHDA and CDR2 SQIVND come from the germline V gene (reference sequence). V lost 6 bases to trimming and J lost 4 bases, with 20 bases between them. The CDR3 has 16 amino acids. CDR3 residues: CASSPLVSQRSDTQYF. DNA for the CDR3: TGTGCCAGTAGCCCCCTTGTCTCCCAGCGGTCAGATACGCAGTATTTT.

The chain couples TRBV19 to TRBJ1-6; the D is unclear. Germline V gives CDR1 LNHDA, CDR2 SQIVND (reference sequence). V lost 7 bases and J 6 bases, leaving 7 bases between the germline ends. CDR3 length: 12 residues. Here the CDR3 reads CASMESNSPLHF. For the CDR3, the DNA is TGTGCCAGTATGGAGAGTAATTCACCCCTCCACTTT.

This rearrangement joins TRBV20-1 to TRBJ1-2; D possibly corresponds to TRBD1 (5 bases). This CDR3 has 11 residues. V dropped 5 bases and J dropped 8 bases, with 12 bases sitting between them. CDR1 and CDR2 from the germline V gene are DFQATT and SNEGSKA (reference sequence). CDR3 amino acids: CSAPKGLGYTF. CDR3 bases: TGCAGTGCTCCCAAGGGGCTGGGCTACACCTTC.